Below are 29 T cell receptor beta chains sequenced from a single sample in a study of blood T cell repertoires in COVID-19. TCRdb keeps only in-frame clones here, not all; method: immunoSEQ multiplex PCR. Here the sample spans 200,000 to 250,000 clones, more than 75% being singletons. Sequencing input: PBMCs or T cells enriched from blood (not recorded which). The receptors originated from a woman in her 50s who had recovered from COVID-19.

The chain couples TRBV7-9 to TRBJ1-3; D is perhaps TRBD1 (6 bases). The CDR3 is made up of 14 amino acids. Per germline, CDR1 SEHNR and CDR2 FQNEAQ (reference sequence). The V end lost 6 bases, the J end lost 3 bases, and 12 bases lay between the germline ends. The CDR3 DNA follows: TGTGCCAGCAGTAGGGACATTCTTGGAAACACCATATATTTT. As protein: CASSRDILGNTIYF.

On this clone itself: Other DNA sequences in this sample translate to the same CDR3. The CDR3 here is CAWTRTGNYGYTF. The CDR3, as DNA: TGTGCCTGGACACGGACAGGGAATTATGGCTACACCTTC. This sequence joins TRBV30 and TRBJ1-2, with 8 bases that match TRBD1. The germline gives CDR1 GTSNPN, CDR2 SVGIG (reference sequence). Trimming cost V 4 bases and J 5 bases; bases outside gene matches: 6. The length of the CDR3 is 13 residues.

The rearrangement links TRBV19 to TRBJ1-1; TRBD1 agrees at 9 bases. Germline-derived CDR1 and CDR2 are LNHDA and SQIVND (reference sequence). This CDR3 comprises 14 residues. Losses at the gene ends were 7 bases for V and 1 base for J; bases not matched to a gene: 4. The CDR3 here is CASTLTGGNTEAFF. CDR3 in DNA: TGTGCCAGTACCCTGACAGGGGGGAACACTGAAGCTTTCTTT.

This clone was observed a handful of times. This chain connects TRBV30 to TRBJ1-4, with 7 bases matching TRBD1. CDR1 is GTSNPN and CDR2 is SVGIG in the germline V gene (reference sequence). This CDR3 is built from 13 residues. V lost 8 bases, J lost 7 bases, and 10 bases stayed unmatched. CDR3 bases: TGTGCCGGAGGCCGACAGGGCGCTGAAAAACTGTTTTTT. Amino acids: CAGGRQGAEKLFF. The whole variable domain, remainder taken from reference TRBV30 and TRBJ1-4, is SQTIHQWPATLVQPVGSPLSLECTVEGTSNPNLYWYRQAAGRGLQLLFYSVGIGQISSEVPQNLSASRPQDRQFILSSKKLLLSDSGFYLCAGGRQGAEKLFFGSGTQLSVL.

The rearrangement joins TRBV7-9 to TRBJ2-3, with 9 bases fitting TRBD2. The CDR3 has 16 residues. Per germline, CDR1 SEHNR and CDR2 FQNEAQ (reference sequence). V was clipped by 0 bases and J by 2 bases; unmatched bases: 3. CDR3 loop: CASSLALAGITDTQYF. The DNA for the CDR3 is TGTGCCAGCAGCTTAGCGCTAGCGGGGATCACAGATACGCAGTATTTT. Using reference TRBV7-9 and TRBJ2-3 for the parts outside the CDR3, the full variable domain is DTGVSQNPRHKITKRGQNVTFRCDPISEHNRLYWYRQTLGQGPEFLTYFQNEAQLEKSRLLSDRFSAERPKGSFSTLEIQRTEQGDSAMYLCASSLALAGITDTQYFGPGTRLTVL.

This chain joins TRBV5-5 and TRBJ2-7; D possibly corresponds to TRBD2 (5 bases). Germline CDR1 SGHKS, CDR2 YYEKEE (reference sequence). This CDR3 comprises 14 residues. The ends were cut back, 1 base at V and 0 bases at J, with 8 bases in the middle. The CDR3 coding sequence is TGTGCCAGCAGCTTGCTGGGGAGCTCCTACGAGCAGTACTTC. It specifies CASSLLGSSYEQYF.

This chain joins TRBV15 and TRBJ1-6; perhaps TRBD1 as D (6 bases). Trimming took 0 bases from V and 6 from J, leaving 9 bases between them. CDR1 and CDR2 (germline): LNHNV, YYDKDF (reference sequence). The CDR3 totals 15 residues. CDR3 in DNA: TGTGCCACCAGCAGAGAGGGGGCAACTAATTCACCCCTCCACTTT. This gives the protein CATSREGATNSPLHF. Based on the CDR3 plus reference TRBV15 and TRBJ1-6, the full variable domain is DAMVIQNPRYQVTQFGKPVTLSCSQTLNHNVMYWYQQKSSQAPKLLFHYYDKDFNNEADTPDNFQSRRPNTSFCFLDIRSPGLGDTAMYLCATSREGATNSPLHFGNGTRLTVT.

This rearrangement joins TRBV4-1 to TRBJ2-2; D remains ambiguous. The germline V gene encodes CDR1 MGHRA and CDR2 YSYEKL. This CDR3 contains 16 residues. V was pared by 1 base and J by 7 bases, with 16 bases between. CDR3 residues: CASSQALVASGGELFF. In DNA, the CDR3 is TGCGCCAGCAGCCAAGCCCTGGTGGCATCGGGCGGGGAGCTGTTTTTT.

The chain is built from TRBV4-1 and TRBJ1-1, with a weak D call TRBD1 (6 bases). V was trimmed by 0 bases and J by 1 base, leaving 12 bases between them. The CDR3 totals 16 residues. Germline CDR1 reads MGHRA; CDR2 reads YSYEKL. The CDR3 sequence is CASSQEPQQGNTEAFF. In DNA, the CDR3 is TGCGCCAGCAGCCAAGAACCCCAACAGGGGAACACTGAAGCTTTCTTT.

The genes are TRBV7-3 and TRBJ2-3, with TRBD2 matching 12 bases. J was trimmed by 6 bases and V by 5 bases; bases with no gene match: 3. The germline gives CDR1 SGHTA, CDR2 FQGTGA. CDR3 length: 14 amino acids. The CDR3 DNA follows: TGTGCCAGCAGCCTAGGACTAGCGGGGGATACGCAGTATTTT. This gives the protein CASSLGLAGDTQYF.

V usage is TRBV10-3 and J usage is TRBJ1-1, with 11 bases matching TRBD1. CDR3 size: 15 residues. Germline CDR1 reads ENHRY; CDR2 reads SYGVKD. The junction had 4 bases not matched to a gene; V was cut back by 4 bases and J by 3 bases. The CDR3 is CAISAMGQGDTEAFF. The CDR3 DNA reads as TGTGCCATCAGTGCGATGGGACAGGGGGACACTGAAGCTTTCTTT.

This chain joins TRBV10-2 and TRBJ1-3, with D perhaps TRBD1 (6 bases). V dropped 3 bases and J dropped 1 base, with 13 bases sitting between them. Germline CDR1 and CDR2: WSHSY and SAAADI. This CDR3 has 16 residues. The CDR3 reads CASSDPRGGSGNTIYF. The CDR3 DNA sequence: TGCGCCAGCAGTGACCCGAGGGGGGGTTCTGGAAACACCATATATTTT.

This sequence joins TRBV21-1 and TRBJ2-5; the table's D gene call, TRBD1, was not cross checked with the DNA. TRBV21-1 constitutes a pseudogene. The CDR3 is 15 amino acids. The CDR3 DNA reads TGTGCCAGCAGCAAAAGGGACAGGGAGGGAGAGACCCAGTACTTC. This sequence encodes CASSKRDREGETQYF.

In the case of this clone: This same CDR3 is encoded by further DNA sequences in the sample. The CDR3 sequence is CASSRGADGNTIYF. In DNA form, the CDR3 reads TGCGCCAGCAGTCGGGGGGCAGATGGAAACACCATATATTTT. The chain is built from TRBV10-2 and TRBJ1-3; D might be TRBD1 (6 bases). The CDR3 length is 14 residues. V lost 5 bases to trimming and J lost 3 bases, with 11 bases between them. Germline V gene data show CDR1 as WSHSY and CDR2 as SAAADI.

V gene TRBV10-3 combines with J gene TRBJ2-5, with TRBD1 identical over 9 bases. Unmatched junction bases numbered 3, after V lost 3 bases and J lost 1 base. Germline CDR1 reads ENHRY; CDR2 reads SYGVKD. The CDR3 covers 15 residues. CDR3 DNA sequence: TGTGCCATCAGTGACCCGGGACAGGGCCAAGAGACCCAGTACTTC. Protein product: CAISDPGQGQETQYF.

CDR3 amino acids: CASSHTDSMNTEAFF. CDR3 coding DNA: TGCGCCAGCAGCCACACCGACAGTATGAACACTGAAGCTTTCTTT. The rearrangement joins TRBV4-3 to TRBJ1-1; a possible D gene is TRBD1 (5 bases). Germline V CDR1 and CDR2: LGHNA, YSLEER. This CDR3 region has 15 residues. V was cut by 3 bases and J by 0 bases, with 11 bases left in between.

The chain links TRBV15 to TRBJ1-5, with D perhaps matching TRBD1 (6 bases). Per germline, CDR1 LNHNV and CDR2 YYDKDF (reference sequence). V was clipped by 3 bases and J by 1 base, with 10 bases between them. The CDR3 consists of 15 residues. CDR3 sequence reads: CATSSHRVSNQPQHF. In nucleotides, the CDR3 is TGTGCCACCAGCAGCCACAGGGTAAGCAATCAGCCCCAGCATTTT.

The chain links TRBV19 to TRBJ2-7, with TRBD1 matching over 7 bases. CDR1 is LNHDA, CDR2 SQIVND, per germline (reference sequence). With 3 bases clipped from V and 2 bases from J, the junction kept 16 bases outside the gene matches. CDR3 length: 18 amino acids. In DNA, the CDR3 is TGTGCCAGTAGTATTCTACTTTCTCGGACAGGTTACACCTACGAGCAGTACTTC. Translating gives CASSILLSRTGYTYEQYF.

The chain links TRBV23-1 to TRBJ2-5, with 9 bases that match TRBD2. TRBV23-1 is an open reading frame, and its role is uncertain. This CDR3 has 23 amino acids. After removal of 4 bases from V and 2 bases from J, the junction contained 29 bases not matched to a gene. The CDR3 protein is CASSPSGTYVLAGGRTGQETQYF. As DNA, the CDR3 is TGCGCCAGCAGTCCATCAGGAACGTACGTTCTTGCGGGAGGGCGCACGGGGCAAGAGACCCAGTACTTC.

The chain has TRBV4-3 and TRBJ1-6; 7 bases agree with TRBD1. The J segment lost 8 bases and the V segment lost 3 bases, leaving 10 bases of the junction unmatched. CDR3 size: 16 residues. Germline V CDR1 and CDR2: LGHNA, YSLEER. CDR3 in amino acids: CASSHGRDRVYSPLHF. As DNA, the CDR3 is TGCGCCAGCAGCCACGGCCGAGACAGGGTTTATTCACCCCTCCACTTT.

This rearrangement joins TRBV4-3 to TRBJ2-7; 12 bases agree with TRBD2. The V gene end was trimmed by 4 bases and the J gene end by 4 bases; junction bases not matched to a gene: 5. Looked up from germline, CDR1 is LGHNA and CDR2 is YSLEER. The CDR3 spans 15 residues. The CDR3 DNA follows: TGCGCCAGCAGCCGACGACTAGCGGGAGCTTACGAGCAGTACTTC. Encoded protein: CASSRRLAGAYEQYF.

This rearrangement joins TRBV6-5 to TRBJ1-4; D remains ambiguous. This CDR3 is 15 amino acids long. Trimming took off 7 bases at V and 3 bases at J, with 15 bases between the two ends. CDR1 and CDR2 (germline): MNHEY, SVGAGI. CDR3 nucleotides: TGTGCCAGCACCCCGACTTCGGGGTCTAATGAAAAACTGTTTTTT. Its protein product is CASTPTSGSNEKLFF.

V usage is TRBV3-1 (or the pseudogene TRBV3-2) and J usage is TRBJ1-2, with D perhaps TRBD1 (5 bases). Looked up from germline, CDR1 is LGHDT and CDR2 is YNNKEL (reference sequence). V dropped 4 bases and J dropped 5 bases, with 14 bases sitting between them. The CDR3 is made up of 14 amino acids. The CDR3 coding sequence is TGTGCCAGCAGCCTGAGACAGCGAATATATGGCTACACCTTC. Protein: CASSLRQRIYGYTF.

The chain combines TRBV28 with TRBJ2-3; 13 nucleotides align to TRBD2. The V segment lost 0 bases and the J segment 6 bases; nucleotides outside the gene matches: 12. CDR1 and CDR2 (germline): MDHEN, SYDVKM. The CDR3 is 19 amino acids. The CDR3 loop is CASSLWGLAGLPSSDTQYF. The CDR3 DNA follows: TGTGCCAGCAGTTTATGGGGACTAGCGGGACTACCCTCCTCCGATACGCAGTATTTT. The full variable domain, completed using reference TRBV28 and TRBJ2-3, is DVKVTQSSRYLVKRTGEKVFLECVQDMDHENMFWYRQDPGLGLRLIYFSYDVKMKEKGDIPEGYSVSREKKERFSLILESASTNQTSMYLCASSLWGLAGLPSSDTQYFGPGTRLTVL.

The rearrangement joins TRBV4-3 to TRBJ2-4, with D perhaps TRBD2 (5 bases). Germline V gene sequence: CDR1 LGHNA, CDR2 YSLEER. The CDR3 is 15 residues long. Between the trimmed V and J ends, which lost 4 bases and 6 bases, there was a span of 16 bases. The CDR3 loop reads CASSPTSGLGNIQYF. Here the CDR3 DNA reads TGCGCCAGCAGCCCCACCTCGGGGTTGGGAAACATTCAGTACTTC.

On this clone: The sample carries other DNA sequences with the same CDR3. The chain's CDR3 is CASSQARGANYGYTF. The CDR3 coding sequence is TGCGCCAGCAGCCAAGCCCGGGGAGCGAACTATGGCTACACCTTC. This chain links TRBV4-3 with TRBJ1-2; no clear D gene. This CDR3 has 15 amino acids. CDR1 is LGHNA, CDR2 YSLEER, per germline. V lost 1 base to trimming and J lost 2 bases, with 11 bases between them.

This clone has only one observation. The V and J genes are TRBV10-1 and TRBJ1-1; 9 nucleotides match TRBD1. CDR1 is WNHNN, CDR2 SYGVQD, per germline (reference sequence). The V gene end was trimmed by 2 bases and the J gene end by 12 bases; junction bases not matched to a gene: 7. The CDR3 totals 13 residues. The chain's CDR3 is CASSEDGQGLTFF. In DNA, the CDR3 is TGCGCCAGCAGTGAGGACGGACAGGGGTTGACTTTCTTT.

The chain carries TRBV27 and TRBJ2-5; a weak D match, TRBD1 (6 bases). CDR1 and CDR2 from the germline V gene are MNHEY and SMNVEV (reference sequence). V was trimmed by 5 bases and J by 1 base, leaving 11 bases between them. The CDR3 has 14 residues. This CDR3 reads CASSHNRAQETQYF. CDR3 DNA sequence: TGTGCCAGCAGTCACAACAGGGCCCAAGAGACCCAGTACTTC.

This chain uses TRBV5-1 with TRBJ2-4; tentative D call: TRBD1 (6 bases). V lost 0 bases and J 6 bases, leaving 10 bases between the germline ends. The CDR3 loop spans 14 amino acids. Germline CDR1 SGHRS, CDR2 YFSETQ. The CDR3 loop is CASSLGDTINIQYF. CDR3 nucleotide sequence: TGCGCCAGCAGCTTGGGGGACACAATAAACATTCAGTACTTC.